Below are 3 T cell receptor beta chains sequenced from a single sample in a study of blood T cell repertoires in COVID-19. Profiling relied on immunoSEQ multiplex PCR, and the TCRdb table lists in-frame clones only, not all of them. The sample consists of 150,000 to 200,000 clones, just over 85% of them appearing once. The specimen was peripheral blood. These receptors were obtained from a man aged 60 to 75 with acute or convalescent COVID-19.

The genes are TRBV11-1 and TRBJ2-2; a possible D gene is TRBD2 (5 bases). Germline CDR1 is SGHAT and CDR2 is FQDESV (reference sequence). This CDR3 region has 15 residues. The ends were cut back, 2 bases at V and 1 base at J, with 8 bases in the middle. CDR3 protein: CASSLRTVNTGELFF. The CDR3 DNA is TGTGCCAGCAGCTTAAGGACTGTGAACACCGGGGAGCTGTTTTTT.

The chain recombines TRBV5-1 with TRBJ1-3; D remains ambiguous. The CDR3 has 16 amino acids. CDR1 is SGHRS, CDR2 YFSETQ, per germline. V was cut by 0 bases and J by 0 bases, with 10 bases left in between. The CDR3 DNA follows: TGCGCCAGCAGCTTGGCCGGTCTTTTCTCTGGAAACACCATATATTTT. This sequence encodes CASSLAGLFSGNTIYF.

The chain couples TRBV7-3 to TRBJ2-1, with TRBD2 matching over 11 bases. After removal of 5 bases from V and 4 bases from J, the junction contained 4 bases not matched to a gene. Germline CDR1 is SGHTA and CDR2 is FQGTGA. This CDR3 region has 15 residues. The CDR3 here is CASSALAGAYNEQFF. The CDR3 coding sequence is TGTGCCAGCAGCGCACTAGCGGGAGCTTACAATGAGCAGTTCTTC.